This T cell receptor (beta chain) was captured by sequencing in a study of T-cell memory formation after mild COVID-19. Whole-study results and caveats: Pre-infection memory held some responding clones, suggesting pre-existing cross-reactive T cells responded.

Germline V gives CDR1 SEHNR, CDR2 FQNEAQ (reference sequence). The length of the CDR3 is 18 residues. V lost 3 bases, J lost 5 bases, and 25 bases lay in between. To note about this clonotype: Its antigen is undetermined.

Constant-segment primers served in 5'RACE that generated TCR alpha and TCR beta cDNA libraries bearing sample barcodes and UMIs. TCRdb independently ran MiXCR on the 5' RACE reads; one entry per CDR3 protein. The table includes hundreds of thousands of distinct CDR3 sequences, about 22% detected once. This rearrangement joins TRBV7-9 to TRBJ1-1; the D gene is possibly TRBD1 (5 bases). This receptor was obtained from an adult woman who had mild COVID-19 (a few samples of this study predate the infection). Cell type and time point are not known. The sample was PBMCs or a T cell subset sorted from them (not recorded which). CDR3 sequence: CASSFEEGPGGFQTEAFF. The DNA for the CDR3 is TGTGCCAGCAGCTTCGAGGAGGGACCTGGAGGTTTTCAGACTGAAGCTTTCTTT.